This TCR beta chain was recovered during a study of cytomegalovirus exposure and HLA in healthy donors. Findings and limits, study-wide: The study labeled 164 TCR beta chains cytomegalovirus-associated. As confirmed in vitro, three CMV-associated chains were specific for CMV antigens.

Repertoires were generated with immunoSEQ multiplex PCR, while TCRdb's copy carries only in-frame clones and drops some. The repertoire holds over 85,000 clones, with 88% as singletons. The donors were in the approximately 120-subject validation cohort, distinct from the roughly 700-subject first cohort. For this clone: As yet, its antigen is unknown.

Trimming took off 2 bases at V and 1 base at J, with 6 bases between the two ends. The CDR3 length is 14 residues. Germline loops: CDR1 SGHTA, CDR2 FQGNSA. V is TRBV7-2 and J is TRBJ1-3; D unclear. What was sequenced was PBMCs. The source of this sequence is a woman in her twenties or thirties in good health and CMV-seropositive. The CDR3 DNA is TGTGCCAGCAGCTTATGGAGGTCTGGAAACACCATATATTTT. It encodes CASSLWRSGNTIYF.